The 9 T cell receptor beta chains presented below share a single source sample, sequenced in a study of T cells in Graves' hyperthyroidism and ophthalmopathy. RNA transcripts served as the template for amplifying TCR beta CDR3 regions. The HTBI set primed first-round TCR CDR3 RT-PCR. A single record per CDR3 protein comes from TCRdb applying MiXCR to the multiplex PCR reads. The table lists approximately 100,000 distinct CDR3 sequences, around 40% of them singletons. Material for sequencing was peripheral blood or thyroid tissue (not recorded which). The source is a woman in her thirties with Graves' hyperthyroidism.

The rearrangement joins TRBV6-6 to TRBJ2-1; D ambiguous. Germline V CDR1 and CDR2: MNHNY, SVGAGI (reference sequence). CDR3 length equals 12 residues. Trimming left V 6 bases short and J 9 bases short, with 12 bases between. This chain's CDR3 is CASRGQRPEQFF. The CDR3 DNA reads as TGTGCCAGCAGGGGCCAGCGTCCTGAGCAGTTCTTC.

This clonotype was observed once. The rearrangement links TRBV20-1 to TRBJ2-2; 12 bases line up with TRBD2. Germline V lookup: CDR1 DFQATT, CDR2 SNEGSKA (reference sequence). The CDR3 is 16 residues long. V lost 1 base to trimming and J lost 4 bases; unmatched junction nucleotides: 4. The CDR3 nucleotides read TGCAGTGCTAGAGTCCCTAGCGGGAGGGCCACCGGGGAGCTGTTTTTT. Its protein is CSARVPSGRATGELFF.

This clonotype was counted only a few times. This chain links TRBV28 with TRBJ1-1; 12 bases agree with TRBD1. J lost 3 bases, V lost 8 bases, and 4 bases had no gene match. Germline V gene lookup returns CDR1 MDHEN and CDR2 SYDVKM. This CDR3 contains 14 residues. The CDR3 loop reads CASCGTGGYTEAFF. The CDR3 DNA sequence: TGTGCCAGCTGCGGGACAGGGGGCTACACTGAAGCTTTCTTT.

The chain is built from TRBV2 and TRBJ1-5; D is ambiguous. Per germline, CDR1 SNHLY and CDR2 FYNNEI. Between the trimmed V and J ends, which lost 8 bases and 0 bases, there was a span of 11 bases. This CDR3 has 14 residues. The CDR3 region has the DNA TGTGCCAGCGGCGATGGGGTTAGCAATCAGCCCCAGCATTTT. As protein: CASGDGVSNQPQHF.

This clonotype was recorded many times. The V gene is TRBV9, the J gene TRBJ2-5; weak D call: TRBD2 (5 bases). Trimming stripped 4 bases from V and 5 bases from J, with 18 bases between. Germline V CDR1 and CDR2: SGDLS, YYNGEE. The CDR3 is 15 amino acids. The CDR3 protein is CASSTHEGVGETQYF. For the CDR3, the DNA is TGTGCCAGCAGCACACACGAGGGAGTGGGTGAGACCCAGTACTTC.

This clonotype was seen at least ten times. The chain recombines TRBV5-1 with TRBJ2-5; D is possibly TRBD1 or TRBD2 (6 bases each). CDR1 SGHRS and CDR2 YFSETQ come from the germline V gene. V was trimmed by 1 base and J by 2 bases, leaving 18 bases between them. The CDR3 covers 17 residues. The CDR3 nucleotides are TGCGCCAGCAGCTTGATTACTATCGGGGGCATACAAGAGACCCAGTACTTC. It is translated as CASSLITIGGIQETQYF.

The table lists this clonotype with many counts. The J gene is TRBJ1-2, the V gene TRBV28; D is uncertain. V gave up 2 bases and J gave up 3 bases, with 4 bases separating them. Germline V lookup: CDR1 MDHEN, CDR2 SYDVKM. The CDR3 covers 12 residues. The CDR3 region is CASSLRDYGYTF. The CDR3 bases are TGTGCCAGCAGTTTACGGGACTATGGCTACACCTTC.

The CDR3 spells CASSSSGTGDQPQHF. Here the CDR3 DNA reads TGTGCCAGCAGTTCGTCAGGGACAGGGGATCAGCCCCAGCATTTT. V gene TRBV6-5 combines with J gene TRBJ1-5; 10 bases are a match to TRBD1. Trimming removed 4 bases from V and 5 bases from J; junction bases left unmatched: 5. Germline loops: CDR1 MNHEY, CDR2 SVGAGI. The CDR3 has 15 amino acids.

CDR3 loop: CASSASWGSYEHF. The CDR3 DNA reads TGTGCCAGCAGCGCCTCCTGGGGCAGCTACGAGCATTTT. This chain uses TRBV9 with TRBJ1-5; maybe TRBD1 (5 bases). V dropped 3 bases and J dropped 14 bases, with 18 bases sitting between them. The CDR3 sequence is 13 residues long. The germline V gene encodes CDR1 SGDLS and CDR2 YYNGEE. The full variable domain, in which reference TRBV9 and TRBJ1-5 provide the parts outside the CDR3, is DSGVTQTPKHLITATGQRVTLRCSPRSGDLSVYWYQQSLDQGLQFLIQYYNGEERAKGNILERFSAQQFPDLHSELNLSSLELGDSALYFCASSASWGSYEHFGDGTRLSIL.